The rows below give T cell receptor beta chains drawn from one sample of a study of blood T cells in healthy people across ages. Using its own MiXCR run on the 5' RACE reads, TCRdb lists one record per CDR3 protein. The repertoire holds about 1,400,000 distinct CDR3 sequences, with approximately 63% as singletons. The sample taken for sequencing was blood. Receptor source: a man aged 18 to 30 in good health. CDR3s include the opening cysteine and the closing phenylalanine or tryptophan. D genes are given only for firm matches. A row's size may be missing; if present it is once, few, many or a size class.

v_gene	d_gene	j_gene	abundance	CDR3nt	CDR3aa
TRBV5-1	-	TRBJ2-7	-	TGCGCCAGCAGCTTGGGGGGGTCTCGCGACGAGCAGTACTTC	CASSLGGSRDEQYF
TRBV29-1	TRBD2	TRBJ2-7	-	TGCAGCGTTTATACCGGGACTAGCGCCTACGAGCAGTACTTC	CSVYTGTSAYEQYF
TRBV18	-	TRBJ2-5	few	TGTGCCAGCTCATCAGCCCTCGAAGTGGAGACCCAGTACTTC	CASSSALEVETQYF
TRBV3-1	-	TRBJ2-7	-	TGTGCCAGCAGCCCTGCCCCTGGGGGGTACTACGAGCAGTACTTC	CASSPAPGGYYEQYF
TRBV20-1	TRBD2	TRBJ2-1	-	TGCAGTGCCATTTCGACTAGCGGTTACAATGGGCAGTTCTTC	CSAISTSGYNGQFF
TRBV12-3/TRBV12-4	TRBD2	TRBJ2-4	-	TGTGCCAGCAGTACGGGACTAGCGGGAGGACTAGCCAAAAACATTCAGTACTTC	CASSTGLAGGLAKNIQYF
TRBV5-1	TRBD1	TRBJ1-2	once	TGCGCCAGCAGCTTGACGGGACAGAACTATGGCTACACCTTC	CASSLTGQNYGYTF
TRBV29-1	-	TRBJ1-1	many	TGCAGCGTTGGATATATGGGCACTGAAGCTTTCTTT	CSVGYMGTEAFF
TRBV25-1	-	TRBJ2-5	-	TGTGCCAGCAGTGCCAGCACCAAGGGACAAGAGACCCAGTACTTC	CASSASTKGQETQYF
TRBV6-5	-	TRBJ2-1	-	TGTGCCAGCACCACTGCGAAGGCCCTGGGAGACAATGAGCAGTTCTTC	CASTTAKALGDNEQFF
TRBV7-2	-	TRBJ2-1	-	TGTGCCAGCAGCCGCATGGCCAGGGTCGGCGGTATGGGCAATGAGCAGTTCTTC	CASSRMARVGGMGNEQFF
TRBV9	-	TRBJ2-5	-	TGTGCCAGCAGCATCGGGCCCGACGCCGAGACCCAGTACTTC	CASSIGPDAETQYF
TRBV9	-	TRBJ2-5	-	TGTGCCAGCAGCGTAGGGGGGGTCGTGGAGACCCAGTACTTC	CASSVGGVVETQYF
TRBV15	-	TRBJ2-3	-	TGTGCCACCAGCAGAGATTTGGCTGACACCACAGATACGCAGTATTTT	CATSRDLADTTDTQYF
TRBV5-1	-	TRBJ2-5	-	TGCGCCAGCAGCGTGGACAGCGAGGGAGGGACCCAGTACTTC	CASSVDSEGGTQYF
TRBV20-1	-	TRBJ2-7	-	TGCAGTGCCCCTGGGACGGCGACGGGAGAGCAGTACTTC	CSAPGTATGEQYF
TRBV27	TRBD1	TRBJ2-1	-	TGTGCCAGCAGCCCAATCGGGACAGGGAGCTACAATGAGCAGTTCTTC	CASSPIGTGSYNEQFF
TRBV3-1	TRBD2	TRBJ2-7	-	TGTGCCAGCAGCCAAGATAAGGGAGGGGTCTTGTACTTC	CASSQDKGGVLYF
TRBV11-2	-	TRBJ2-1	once	TGTGCCAGCAGCTTAGTACGTCCAGGTGCGGAGAATGAGCAGTTCTTC	CASSLVRPGAENEQFF
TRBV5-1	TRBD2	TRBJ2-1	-	TGCGCCAGCAGCTTGTATAGCCCTAGCGGGGGGGCTGTCCTGCACAATGAGCAGTTCTTC	CASSLYSPSGGAVLHNEQFF